This record concerns one T cell receptor beta chain sequence. In germline, CDR1 is LNHDA, CDR2 SQIVND (reference sequence). The V gene lost 6 bases and the J gene lost 0 bases, with 12 bases spanning the gap. CDR3 length: 15 amino acids. This sample stems from a study of shared clonotypes between healthy human individuals. Profiled with immunoSEQ multiplex PCR; TCRdb holds only in-frame clones, not every one. This repertoire shows more than 2 million clones, approximately 92% found once; its top ten account for 1.5% to 2%. Only CD45RO-negative cells positively selected for CCR7 counted as naive CD8 cells, so terminally differentiated effector memory CD45RA+ cells were excluded.

The sample was naive CD8+ T cells from PBMCs. This TCR came from a young man in good health. Some clones in this sample may be carry-over from other donors' samples. The gene calls are TRBV19 and TRBJ2-1, with no clear D. CDR3 nucleotide sequence: TGTGCCAGTAGCAGCCGCCTCAGCTCCTACAATGAGCAGTTCTTC. As protein: CASSSRLSSYNEQFF.